This T cell receptor beta chain was recorded in a study of post-analysis software for immune sequencing data. Study details: In terms of disease course, relapsing-remitting, secondary progressive and progressive-relapsing multiple sclerosis were included. Study-level findings and limits: A handful of TRBV segments (TRBV5-6, TRBV5-1 and TRBV20-1 among them) occurred more frequently in patients than in controls. There was significantly lower normalized Chao1 diversity in multiple sclerosis patients than in controls. Co-batched samples clustered tightly together by F measure.

The germline V gene has CDR1 MGHRA and CDR2 YSYEKL. CDR3 length: 14 amino acids. The ends were cut back, 0 bases at V and 7 bases at J, with 10 bases in the middle. TCR beta cDNA libraries had unique molecular identifiers. TCRdb reanalysed the PCR reads using MiXCR and keeps one entry per CDR3 protein. The sample gives hundreds of thousands of distinct CDR3 sequences, around 27% of which show up once; under 0.7% is in the top ten. A few counts support this clonotype. The antigen is not known. The chain joins TRBV4-1 to TRBJ2-1; D is unclear. This clonotype was sampled from a girl aged 10 to 17 with multiple sclerosis. The sample comprised blood. The CDR3 region has the DNA TGCGCCAGCAGCCAAGATACCGCCAGAAATGAGCAGTTCTTC. Translating it yields CASSQDTARNEQFF.